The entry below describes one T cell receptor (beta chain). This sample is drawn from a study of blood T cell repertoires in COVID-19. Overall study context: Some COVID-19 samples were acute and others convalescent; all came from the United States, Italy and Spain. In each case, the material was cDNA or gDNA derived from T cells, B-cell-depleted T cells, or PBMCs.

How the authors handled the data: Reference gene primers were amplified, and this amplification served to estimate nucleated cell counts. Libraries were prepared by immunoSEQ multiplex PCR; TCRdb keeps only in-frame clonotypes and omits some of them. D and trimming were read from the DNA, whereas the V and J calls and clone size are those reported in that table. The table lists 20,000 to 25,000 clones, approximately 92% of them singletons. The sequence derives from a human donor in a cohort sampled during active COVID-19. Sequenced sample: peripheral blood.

CDR3 amino acids: CASSLAGTAMNTEAFF. The DNA for the CDR3 is TGTGCCAGCAGCTTGGCCGGGACAGCGATGAACACTGAAGCTTTCTTT. The chain recombines TRBV5-4 with TRBJ1-1; 7 positions match TRBD1. Trimming at V came to 0 bases and at J to 0 bases, leaving 5 bases not matched to a gene. The CDR3 consists of 16 residues. The V gene's germline CDR1 is SGHNT and CDR2 YYREEE (reference sequence).